The clone carrying this TCR beta chain was counted once. What it recognizes is unknown. The data are from a study of cytomegalovirus exposure and HLA in healthy donors. Findings of the study overall: Common viral pathogens (according to a later analysis) appeared linked to several of the most significant clusters.

Both 60 Vbeta primers and 13 Jbeta primers went into the PCR. The repertoire was sequenced with immunoSEQ multiplex PCR; TCRdb's copy has only in-frame clones and lacks some. The repertoire holds about 140,000 clones, with around 82% as singletons. The junction had 4 bases not matched to a gene; V was cut back by 3 bases and J by 3 bases. CDR1 and CDR2 from the germline V gene are MGHRA and YSYEKL. The CDR3 extends over 15 amino acids. The rearrangement uses TRBV4-1 and TRBJ2-1; 8 bases line up with TRBD2. Source material: PBMCs. The receptor comes from a man in his late teens or twenties in good health and CMV-seropositive. CDR3 protein: CASSQTSDDYNEQFF. Here the CDR3 DNA reads TGCGCCAGCAGCCAGACTAGCGATGACTACAATGAGCAGTTCTTC.